One and the same sample provided the 7 T cell receptor beta chains below, sequenced in a study of siplizumab effects on memory and regulatory T cells. The assay was immunoSEQ multiplex PCR, and TCRdb's table has in-frame clones only and misses some. The sample records 70,000 to 95,000 clones, 93% being singletons. The specimen sequenced was CD8+ T cells sorted from blood. These receptors were obtained from a human donor in good health.

The chain combines TRBV6-6 with TRBJ2-7; 10 bases are a match to TRBD2. The CDR3 sequence is 16 residues long. J gave up 5 bases and V 4 bases, and 11 bases lay outside the gene matches. Germline-derived CDR1 and CDR2 are MNHNY and SVGAGI (reference sequence). CDR3 in DNA: TGTGCCAGCAGTTTAAAGACTAGCGGGCCCGAGGACGAGCAGTACTTC. Translating it yields CASSLKTSGPEDEQYF.

The chain is built from TRBV5-1 and TRBJ2-2; no clear D. V dropped 0 bases and J dropped 0 bases, with 12 bases sitting between them. CDR1 and CDR2 from the germline V gene are SGHRS and YFSETQ. CDR3 length equals 17 residues. In nucleotides, the CDR3 is TGCGCCAGCAGCTTGGCCTCACCAACCCCGAACACCGGGGAGCTGTTTTTT. It encodes CASSLASPTPNTGELFF.

A word on this clone: Other nucleotide sequences in the sample specify the same CDR3. This chain connects TRBV9 to TRBJ2-7, with 9 bases that match TRBD2. The germline V gene encodes CDR1 SGDLS and CDR2 YYNGEE. This CDR3 contains 14 residues. Losses at the gene ends were 0 bases for V and 4 bases for J; bases not matched to a gene: 2. This chain's CDR3 is CASSVASGDYEQYF. CDR3 sequence (DNA): TGTGCCAGCAGCGTAGCTAGCGGGGATTACGAGCAGTACTTC.

This chain links TRBV30 with TRBJ2-1, with D hard to call. Trimming cost V 0 bases and J 8 bases, with 11 bases left between them. Germline lookup yields CDR1 GTSNPN and CDR2 SVGIG (reference sequence). The CDR3 is 13 amino acids. The CDR3 reads CAWSVGPPDEQFF. The CDR3 coding sequence is TGTGCCTGGAGTGTGGGCCCCCCGGATGAGCAGTTCTTC.

V is TRBV11-1 and J is TRBJ2-3, with a possible D match to TRBD1 (5 bases). V lost 7 bases to trimming and J lost 0 bases, with 20 bases between them. This CDR3 region has 17 residues. Germline loops: CDR1 SGHAT, CDR2 FQDESV (reference sequence). CDR3 sequence (DNA): TGTGCCAGCACCCAGTATATAGGGGCCCTTAGCACAGATACGCAGTATTTT. It is translated as CASTQYIGALSTDTQYF.

The CDR3 nucleotides are TGCGCCAGCAGCTCCCTAACAGGGGGCAATACGGGCTACACCTTC. As protein: CASSSLTGGNTGYTF. V and J are TRBV5-1 and TRBJ1-2; 9 nucleotides agree with TRBD1. J gave up 8 bases and V 3 bases, and 11 bases lay outside the gene matches. Germline V lookup: CDR1 SGHRS, CDR2 YFSETQ. The CDR3 length is 15 residues. The complete variable domain, with remaining parts taken from reference TRBV5-1 and TRBJ1-2, reads KAGVTQTPRYLIKTRGQQVTLSCSPISGHRSVSWYQQTPGQGLQFLFEYFSETQRNKGNFPGRFSGRQFSNSRSEMNVSTLELGDSALYLCASSSLTGGNTGYTFGSGTRLTVV.

V is TRBV27 and J is TRBJ2-7; weak D call: TRBD2 (6 bases). CDR1 is MNHEY and CDR2 is SMNVEV in the germline V gene (reference sequence). The CDR3 spans 13 residues. Trimming removed 8 bases at V and 3 bases at J, with 14 bases between. CDR3 in amino acids: CASCLVGGYEQYF. Written as DNA, the CDR3 is TGTGCCAGCTGCCTCGTGGGGGGCTACGAGCAGTACTTC.